The TCR beta chain described here comes from a study of tumor-infiltrating lymphocytes in primary liver carcinoma. Study background: Tumor staging was T1-T3 N0M0; sizes spanned roughly 4.2 to 10 cm across. There were roughly 3.5 to 7.5 million productive TCRbeta reads per sample, a yield similar across tissue types. Findings of the study overall: Merely about 7-25% of top clones occurred in all five tumor regions.

A primer in the constant region served to generate TCR beta cDNA from 450 to 600 ng of total RNA. Three-round nested multiplex PCR performed with slightly modified ARM-PCR produced the TCR beta libraries. A C-beta reverse primer and TRBV1-TRBV30 forward primers served in each of the first two PCR rounds, at about 9 cycles apiece. TCRdb recomputed calls from the multiplex PCR reads with MiXCR, one row per CDR3 protein. The data show 100,000 to 150,000 distinct CDR3 sequences, with 64% seen just once and approximately 8% held by the top ten. Germline V lookup: CDR1 MNHNS, CDR2 SASEGT. The CDR3 runs 13 residues. From unsorted bulk tissue weighing roughly 18-30 mg, DNA and RNA were co-extracted. The study found over 75% viable tumor cells in every tumor sample. On this clonotype itself: The antigen is unknown.

Sequencing was done on a sample of liver tumor tissue from sampling region 3. Subset described: tumor region T3, left-lateral pole. The chain couples TRBV6-1 to TRBJ2-7, with D unresolved. The receptor was isolated from a woman aged 55 to 70 with primary liver carcinoma and hepatitis B virus infection. The CDR3: CVISEGYSYEQYF. The CDR3 nucleotides read TGTGTCATCAGTGAAGGGTACAGCTACGAGCAGTACTTC.